The 32 T cell receptor beta chains below were found in one sample sequenced in a study of blood T cell repertoires in COVID-19. Data came from immunoSEQ multiplex PCR; TCRdb stores just in-frame clones and leaves some out. The data contain about 220,000 clones, around 86% of them seen just once; the ten biggest clones take up about 3.1%. The sequencing sample was made of peripheral blood. These receptors all stem from a woman in her twenties or thirties who had recovered from COVID-19.

This sequence joins TRBV18 and TRBJ2-1, with D uncertain. V was trimmed by 3 bases and J by 1 base, leaving 10 bases between them. The V gene's germline CDR1 is KGHSH and CDR2 LQKENI. The length of the CDR3 is 15 residues. CDR3 DNA: TGTGCCAGCTCACCTGGCGGTAAATCCTACAATGAGCAGTTCTTC. Its translation: CASSPGGKSYNEQFF.

The table lists this clone with a few counts. V gene TRBV4-1 combines with J gene TRBJ2-4; D is ambiguous. V lost 0 bases and J 4 bases, leaving 25 bases between the germline ends. CDR1 is MGHRA and CDR2 is YSYEKL in the germline V gene. CDR3 length: 20 amino acids. CDR3 coding DNA: TGCGCCAGCAGCCAAGATAGAAGTCTTGGATTGTCGCCGACAAAAAACATTCAGTACTTC. As protein: CASSQDRSLGLSPTKNIQYF.

This clone has only a few counts. This chain links TRBV25-1 with TRBJ1-1; 8 positions match TRBD1. Trimming took 8 bases from V and 6 from J; bases not matched to a gene: 8. The germline V gene encodes CDR1 MGHDK and CDR2 SYGVNS. The CDR3 length is 13 residues. The CDR3 here is CASCGQGGSEAFF. The CDR3 DNA reads TGTGCCAGCTGCGGACAGGGTGGTTCTGAAGCTTTCTTT.

This chain joins TRBV24-1 and TRBJ2-7, with 7 bases fitting TRBD1. The length of the CDR3 is 13 residues. Germline lookup yields CDR1 KGHDR and CDR2 SFDVKD. V was pared by 11 bases and J by 2 bases, with 8 bases of the junction left unmatched. The CDR3 sequence: CAIRTGQTYEQYF. The CDR3 nucleotides are TGTGCCATTCGGACAGGCCAAACCTACGAGCAGTACTTC.

J is TRBJ1-1 and V is TRBV29-1, with TRBD1 identical over 7 bases. The trim removed 6 bases at V and 4 bases at J, leaving 5 bases unmatched. Germline loops: CDR1 SQVTM, CDR2 ANQGSEA. The CDR3 consists of 12 residues. Written as DNA, the CDR3 is TGCAGCGTCCGACAGGGAATCACTGAAGCTTTCTTT. Encoded protein: CSVRQGITEAFF.

This chain connects TRBV19 to TRBJ1-3; D may be TRBD1 (6 bases). The CDR3 has 14 residues. The V and J ends lost 7 bases and 0 bases respectively, with 10 bases between them. The germline gives CDR1 LNHDA, CDR2 SQIVND (reference sequence). CDR3 amino acids: CASKGDGSGNTIYF. CDR3 sequence (DNA): TGTGCCAGTAAGGGGGACGGCTCTGGAAACACCATATATTTT.

This clone occurred many times. The chain links TRBV2 to TRBJ1-2, with D tentatively TRBD1 (5 bases). The CDR3 runs 14 residues. The germline CDR1 and CDR2 sequences are SNHLY and FYNNEI. V lost 2 bases, J lost 2 bases, and 9 bases lay in between. The CDR3 spells CASSERGSNYGYTF. The CDR3 DNA sequence: TGTGCCAGCAGTGAAAGGGGCAGCAACTATGGCTACACCTTC.

CDR3 sequence (DNA): TGCGCCAGCAGCTTGGTAGGGGGCGTAACTAATGAAAAACTGTTTTTT. It codes for CASSLVGGVTNEKLFF. The chain recombines TRBV5-1 with TRBJ1-4; the match to TRBD1 covers 7 bases. V lost 0 bases, J lost 1 base, and 3 bases stayed unmatched. Germline V gene sequence: CDR1 SGHRS, CDR2 YFSETQ. The CDR3 is 16 amino acids. The variable domain in full, with the rest retrieved from reference TRBV5-1 and TRBJ1-4, is KAGVTQTPRYLIKTRGQQVTLSCSPISGHRSVSWYQQTPGQGLQFLFEYFSETQRNKGNFPGRFSGRQFSNSRSEMNVSTLELGDSALYLCASSLVGGVTNEKLFFGSGTQLSVL.

The chain has TRBV7-7 and TRBJ2-1, with D possibly matching TRBD2 (7 bases). The CDR3 spans 13 residues. Germline lookup yields CDR1 SSHAT and CDR2 FNYEAQ (reference sequence). Deletions cut 2 bases from V and 9 bases from J, with 11 bases between. The CDR3, as DNA: TGTGCCAGCAGCTTAAGGGAGGGGGGTGAGCAGTTCTTC. Its protein is CASSLREGGEQFF. Variable domain in full (rest from reference TRBV7-7 and TRBJ2-1): GAGVSQSPRYKVTKRGQDVTLRCDPISSHATLYWYQQALGQGPEFLTYFNYEAQPDKSGLPSDRFSAERPEGSISTLTIQRTEQRDSAMYRCASSLREGGEQFFGPGTRLTVL.

CDR3 sequence reads: CASSLVMAGEDEQYF. In DNA, the CDR3 is TGTGCCAGCAGCTTAGTAATGGCGGGGGAGGACGAGCAGTACTTC. The J gene is TRBJ2-7, the V gene TRBV7-9; 7 positions agree with TRBD2. The ends lost 1 base at V and 5 bases at J; junction bases unmatched: 8. Germline-derived CDR1 and CDR2 are SEHNR and FQNEAQ (reference sequence). The CDR3 is 15 residues long. Variable domain in full (rest from reference TRBV7-9 and TRBJ2-7): DTGVSQNPRHKITKRGQNVTFRCDPISEHNRLYWYRQTLGQGPEFLTYFQNEAQLEKSRLLSDRFSAERPKGSFSTLEIQRTEQGDSAMYLCASSLVMAGEDEQYFGPGTRLTVT.

The sample holds a few counts of this clone. The chain is built from TRBV7-2 and TRBJ2-7; maybe TRBD2 (6 bases). This CDR3 is built from 13 residues. The V and J ends lost 2 bases and 5 bases respectively, with 10 bases between them. CDR1 and CDR2 from the germline V gene are SGHTA and FQGNSA. In DNA form, the CDR3 reads TGTGCCAGCAGCTTATGGCGCGGGGACGAGCAGTACTTC. Its protein is CASSLWRGDEQYF.

The rearrangement joins TRBV18 to TRBJ1-4; possible D gene TRBD1, 5 bases. Germline values: CDR1 KGHSH, CDR2 LQKENI. This CDR3 contains 13 residues. V was trimmed by 8 bases and J by 7 bases, leaving 14 bases between them. The DNA for the CDR3 is TGTGCCAGCCACGGAGGGGCCGGTGAAAAACTGTTTTTT. Translating gives CASHGGAGEKLFF.

The CDR3 spells CASSLGQSNTGELFF. CDR3 sequence (DNA): TGTGCCAGCAGCTTGGGACAGTCGAACACCGGGGAGCTGTTTTTT. The V call is TRBV5-6, the J call TRBJ2-2, with D possibly TRBD1 on 5 matching bases. The CDR3 has 15 residues. The germline gives CDR1 SGHDT, CDR2 YYEEEE. V gave up 0 bases and J gave up 0 bases, with 6 bases separating them. Full variable domain (rest looked up from reference TRBV5-6 and TRBJ2-2): DAGVTQSPTHLIKTRGQQVTLRCSPKSGHDTVSWYQQALGQGPQFIFQYYEEEERQRGNFPDRFSGHQFPNYSSELNVNALLLGDSALYLCASSLGQSNTGELFFGEGSRLTVL.

The chain combines TRBV5-1 with TRBJ2-3; 11 bases align to TRBD2. V was pared by 4 bases and J by 5 bases, with 24 bases of the junction left unmatched. CDR3 length: 21 residues. CDR1 and CDR2 from the germline V gene are SGHRS and YFSETQ. The CDR3 DNA is TGCGCCAGCAGCGACAGACCGGCTAGCGGGGGGCTACCTCTGGGGCTAGATACGCAGTATTTT. This translates into CASSDRPASGGLPLGLDTQYF.

The J gene is TRBJ2-1, the V gene TRBV27, with 8 nucleotides matching TRBD2. Germline assignment: CDR1 MNHEY and CDR2 SMNVEV (reference sequence). CDR3 length: 15 amino acids. Losses at the gene ends were 4 bases for V and 7 bases for J; bases not matched to a gene: 9. Here the CDR3 DNA reads TGTGCCAGCAGTTCCTTCCCCGGGACTAGTAATGAGCAGTTCTTC. Its translation is CASSSFPGTSNEQFF.

V usage is TRBV3-1 (or the pseudogene TRBV3-2) and J usage is TRBJ2-7; 9 bases are shared with TRBD2. V shed 0 bases, J shed 6 bases, and the junction held 12 bases outside the gene matches. The CDR3 has 17 residues. Germline V CDR1 and CDR2: LGHDT, YNNKEL (reference sequence). CDR3 protein: CASSQDEGLAGLAEQYF. The CDR3 DNA sequence: TGTGCCAGCAGCCAAGATGAGGGACTAGCCGGGTTGGCCGAGCAGTACTTC.

V usage is TRBV15 and J usage is TRBJ2-5, with D hard to call. Looked up from germline, CDR1 is LNHNV and CDR2 is YYDKDF (reference sequence). V lost 0 bases to trimming and J lost 1 base, with 9 bases between them. The CDR3 sequence is 15 residues long. The CDR3 DNA sequence: TGTGCCACCAGCAGAGACAACCCCAGCCAAGAGACCCAGTACTTC. Amino acids: CATSRDNPSQETQYF.

This sequence joins TRBV15 and TRBJ2-7, with TRBD2 as a possible D gene (5 bases). Germline CDR1 is LNHNV and CDR2 is YYDKDF (reference sequence). V dropped 0 bases and J dropped 1 base, with 7 bases sitting between them. CDR3 length: 14 amino acids. CDR3 sequence: CATSRDRGSYEQYF. Written as DNA, the CDR3 is TGTGCCACCAGCAGAGATCGAGGGTCCTACGAGCAGTACTTC.

Only a few counts were recorded for this clone. J is TRBJ2-7 and V is TRBV4-2; D is undetermined. Germline V lookup: CDR1 LGHNA, CDR2 YNFKEQ. Trimming removed 0 bases at V and 0 bases at J, with 6 bases between. This CDR3 has 14 residues. Written as DNA, the CDR3 is TGTGCCAGCAGCCAAGAGGCCAGCTCCTACGAGCAGTACTTC. It yields the protein CASSQEASSYEQYF.

Here the CDR3 DNA reads TGTGCCAGCAGTGCCAGAACAGGCTATAGCAATCAGCCCCAGCATTTT. Its translation is CASSARTGYSNQPQHF. The chain combines TRBV6-1 with TRBJ1-5; TRBD1 is a possible D gene (5 bases). Germline CDR1 and CDR2: MNHNS and SASEGT. This CDR3 is built from 16 residues. Trimming took 4 bases from V and 0 from J, leaving 13 bases between them.

This CDR3 reads CASSVNGQGAHVNEKLFF. DNA for the CDR3: TGTGCCAGCAGCGTAAATGGACAGGGGGCGCATGTTAATGAAAAACTGTTTTTT. V gene TRBV9 combines with J gene TRBJ1-4; 11 bases line up with TRBD1. The CDR3 sequence is 18 residues long. CDR1 is SGDLS, CDR2 YYNGEE, per germline. Trimming removed 1 base from V and 4 bases from J; junction bases left unmatched: 9. Complete variable domain (other parts from reference TRBV9 and TRBJ1-4): DSGVTQTPKHLITATGQRVTLRCSPRSGDLSVYWYQQSLDQGLQFLIQYYNGEERAKGNILERFSAQQFPDLHSELNLSSLELGDSALYFCASSVNGQGAHVNEKLFFGSGTQLSVL.

The rearrangement uses TRBV30 and TRBJ1-5, with TRBD1 matching over 7 bases. The germline gives CDR1 GTSNPN, CDR2 SVGIG (reference sequence). V dropped 0 bases and J dropped 7; count of bases not matched to a gene: 9. This CDR3 spans 15 amino acids. Written as DNA, the CDR3 is TGTGCCTGGAGTGTCCTGGGACAGATAGGCCAGCCCCAGCATTTT. This gives the protein CAWSVLGQIGQPQHF.

The chain uses TRBV4-1 and TRBJ2-7; 9 bases align to TRBD1. V was clipped by 1 base and J by 3 bases; unmatched bases: 7. The CDR3 runs to 16 residues. The germline V gene has CDR1 MGHRA and CDR2 YSYEKL. CDR3 sequence reads: CASSQAQGARLYEQYF. CDR3 DNA sequence: TGCGCCAGCAGCCAAGCACAGGGGGCGCGTCTCTACGAGCAGTACTTC.

The rearrangement uses TRBV2 and TRBJ2-5, with 11 bases identical to TRBD2. Germline V lookup: CDR1 SNHLY, CDR2 FYNNEI. The J segment lost 2 bases and the V segment lost 7 bases, leaving 12 bases of the junction unmatched. The length of the CDR3 is 17 residues. CDR3 loop: CASIHGASGGSQETQYF. Here the CDR3 DNA reads TGTGCCAGCATTCACGGGGCTAGCGGGGGGTCACAAGAGACCCAGTACTTC.

The chain is built from TRBV7-2 and TRBJ1-2, with D unresolved. V shed 5 bases and J shed 0 bases, with 13 bases lying between them. The CDR3 is made up of 15 amino acids. Germline V gene sequence: CDR1 SGHTA, CDR2 FQGNSA. CDR3 protein: CASSPGGLTNYGYTF. In DNA, the CDR3 is TGTGCCAGCAGCCCTGGCGGTTTAACTAACTATGGCTACACCTTC.

There are a few counts of this clone. This chain uses TRBV6-5 with TRBJ1-3, with 9 bases fitting TRBD1. The length of the CDR3 is 14 residues. The germline CDR1 and CDR2 sequences are MNHEY and SVGAGI. V shed 6 bases, J shed 1 base, and the junction held 1 base outside the gene matches. The CDR3 region is CASRGQGSGNTIYF. The CDR3 DNA sequence: TGTGCCAGCAGGGGACAGGGTTCTGGAAACACCATATATTTT.

The chain is built from TRBV5-6 and TRBJ2-7; tentatively, D is TRBD1 (6 bases). This CDR3 has 12 amino acids. Germline V CDR1 and CDR2: SGHDT, YYEEEE. Trimming stripped 4 bases from V and 7 bases from J, with 12 bases between. DNA of the CDR3: TGTGCCAGCAGCAGATTACAGGGAGAGCAGTACTTC. Protein sequence: CASSRLQGEQYF.

The V gene is TRBV7-8, the J gene TRBJ2-5, with TRBD1 matching over 8 bases. With V trimmed by 7 bases and J by 5 bases, 18 bases remained unmatched. This CDR3 is 17 amino acids long. Germline V gives CDR1 SGHVS, CDR2 FQNEAQ. This CDR3 is CASTRDPGSRQGETQYF. CDR3 nucleotide sequence: TGTGCCAGCACCCGTGACCCCGGCTCTCGACAGGGGGAGACCCAGTACTTC.

The rearrangement uses TRBV13 and TRBJ2-5; D may be TRBD1 (6 bases). Germline values: CDR1 PRHDT, CDR2 FYEKMQ (reference sequence). Trimming took 5 bases from V and 7 from J, leaving 14 bases between them. CDR3 length: 13 amino acids. The CDR3 sequence is CASSTRGDVTQYF. CDR3 coding DNA: TGTGCCAGCAGCACCAGGGGAGATGTGACCCAGTACTTC. Looking up the rest from reference TRBV13 and TRBJ2-5 gives the full variable domain: AAGVIQSPRHLIKEKRETATLKCYPIPRHDTVYWYQQGPGQDPQFLISFYEKMQSDKGSIPDRFSAQQFSDYHSELNMSSLELGDSALYFCASSTRGDVTQYFGPGTRLLVL.

This chain uses TRBV5-1 with TRBJ1-4; TRBD1 might be the D (5 bases). Per germline, CDR1 SGHRS and CDR2 YFSETQ. V was pared by 3 bases and J by 8 bases, with 11 bases between. The CDR3 consists of 13 residues. CDR3 residues: CASSSEQGEKLFF. CDR3 coding DNA: TGCGCCAGCAGCTCTGAGCAGGGAGAAAAACTGTTTTTT.

The chain is built from TRBV10-3 and TRBJ1-2; D unclear. The V end was cut by 0 bases, the J end by 6 bases, with 17 bases between. The CDR3 is made up of 16 amino acids. CDR1 is ENHRY, CDR2 SYGVKD, per germline. CDR3 nucleotide sequence: TGTGCCATCAGTGAGTCGTCCACTCTATTCAGGCATGGCTACACCTTC. It specifies CAISESSTLFRHGYTF.

V is TRBV27 and J is TRBJ1-1, with D maybe TRBD1 (6 bases). Germline V gives CDR1 MNHEY, CDR2 SMNVEV (reference sequence). The V gene lost 3 bases and the J gene lost 5 bases, with 25 bases spanning the gap. The CDR3 is made up of 18 amino acids. The CDR3 DNA sequence: TGTGCCAGCAGTTTTCAGCTCCTGGGAAAAGGGGGGGGGACTGAAGCTTTCTTT. This sequence encodes CASSFQLLGKGGGTEAFF.